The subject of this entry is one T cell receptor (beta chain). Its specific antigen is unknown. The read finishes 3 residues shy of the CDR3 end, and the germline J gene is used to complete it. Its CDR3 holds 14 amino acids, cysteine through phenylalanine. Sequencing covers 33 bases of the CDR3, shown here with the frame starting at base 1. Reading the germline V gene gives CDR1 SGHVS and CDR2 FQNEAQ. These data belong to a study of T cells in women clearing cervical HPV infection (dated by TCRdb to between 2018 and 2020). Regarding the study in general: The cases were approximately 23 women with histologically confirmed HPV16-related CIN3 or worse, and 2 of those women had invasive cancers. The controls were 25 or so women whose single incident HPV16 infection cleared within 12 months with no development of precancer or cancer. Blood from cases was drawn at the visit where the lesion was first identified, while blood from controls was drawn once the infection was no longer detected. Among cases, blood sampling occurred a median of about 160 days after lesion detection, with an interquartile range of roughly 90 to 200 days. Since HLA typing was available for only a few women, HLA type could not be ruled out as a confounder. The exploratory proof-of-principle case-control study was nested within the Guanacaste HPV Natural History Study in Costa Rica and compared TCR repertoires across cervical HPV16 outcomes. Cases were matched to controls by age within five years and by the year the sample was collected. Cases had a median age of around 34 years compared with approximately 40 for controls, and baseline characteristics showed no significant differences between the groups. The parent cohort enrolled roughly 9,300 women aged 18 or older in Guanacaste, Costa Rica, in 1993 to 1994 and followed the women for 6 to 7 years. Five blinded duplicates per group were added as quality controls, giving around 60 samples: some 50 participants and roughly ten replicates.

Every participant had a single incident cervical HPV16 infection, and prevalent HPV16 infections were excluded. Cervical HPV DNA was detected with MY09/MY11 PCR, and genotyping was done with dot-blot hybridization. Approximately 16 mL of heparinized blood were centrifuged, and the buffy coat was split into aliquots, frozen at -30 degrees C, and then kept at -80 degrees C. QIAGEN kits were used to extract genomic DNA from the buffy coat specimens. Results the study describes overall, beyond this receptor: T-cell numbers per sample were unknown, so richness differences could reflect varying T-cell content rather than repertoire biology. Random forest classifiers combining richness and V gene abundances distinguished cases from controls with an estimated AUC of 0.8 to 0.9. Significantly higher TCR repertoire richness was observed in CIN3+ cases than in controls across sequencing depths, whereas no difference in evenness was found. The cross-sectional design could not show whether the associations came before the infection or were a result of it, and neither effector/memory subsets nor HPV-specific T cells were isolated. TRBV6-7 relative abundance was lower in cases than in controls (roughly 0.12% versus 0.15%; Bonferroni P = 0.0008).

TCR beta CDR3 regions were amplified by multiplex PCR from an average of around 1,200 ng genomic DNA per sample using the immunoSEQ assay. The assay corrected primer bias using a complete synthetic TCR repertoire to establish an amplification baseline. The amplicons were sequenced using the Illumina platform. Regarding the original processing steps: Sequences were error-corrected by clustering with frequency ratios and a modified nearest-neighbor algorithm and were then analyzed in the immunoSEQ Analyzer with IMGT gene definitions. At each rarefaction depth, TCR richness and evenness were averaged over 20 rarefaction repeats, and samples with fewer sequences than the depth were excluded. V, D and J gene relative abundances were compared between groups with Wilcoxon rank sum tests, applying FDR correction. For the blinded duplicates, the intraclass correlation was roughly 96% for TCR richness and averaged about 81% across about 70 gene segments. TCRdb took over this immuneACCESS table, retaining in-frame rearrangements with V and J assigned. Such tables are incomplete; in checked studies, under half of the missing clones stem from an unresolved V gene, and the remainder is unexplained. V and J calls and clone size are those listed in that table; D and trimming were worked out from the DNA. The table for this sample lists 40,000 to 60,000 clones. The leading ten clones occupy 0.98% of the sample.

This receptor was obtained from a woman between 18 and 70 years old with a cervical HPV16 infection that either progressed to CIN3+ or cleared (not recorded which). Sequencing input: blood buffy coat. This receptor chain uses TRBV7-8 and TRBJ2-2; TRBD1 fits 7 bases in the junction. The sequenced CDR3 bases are TGTGCCAGCAGGCCTCAGGGGGTCTATTCACCG. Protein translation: CASRPQGVYSP. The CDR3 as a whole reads CASRPQGVYSPLFF. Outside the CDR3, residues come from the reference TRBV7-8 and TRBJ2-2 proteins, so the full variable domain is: GAGVSQSPRYKVAKRGQDVALRCDPISGHVSLFWYQQALGQGPEFLTYFQNEAQLDKSGLPSDRFFAERPEGSVSTLKIQRTQQEDSAVYLCASRPQGVYSPLFFGEGSRLTVL.